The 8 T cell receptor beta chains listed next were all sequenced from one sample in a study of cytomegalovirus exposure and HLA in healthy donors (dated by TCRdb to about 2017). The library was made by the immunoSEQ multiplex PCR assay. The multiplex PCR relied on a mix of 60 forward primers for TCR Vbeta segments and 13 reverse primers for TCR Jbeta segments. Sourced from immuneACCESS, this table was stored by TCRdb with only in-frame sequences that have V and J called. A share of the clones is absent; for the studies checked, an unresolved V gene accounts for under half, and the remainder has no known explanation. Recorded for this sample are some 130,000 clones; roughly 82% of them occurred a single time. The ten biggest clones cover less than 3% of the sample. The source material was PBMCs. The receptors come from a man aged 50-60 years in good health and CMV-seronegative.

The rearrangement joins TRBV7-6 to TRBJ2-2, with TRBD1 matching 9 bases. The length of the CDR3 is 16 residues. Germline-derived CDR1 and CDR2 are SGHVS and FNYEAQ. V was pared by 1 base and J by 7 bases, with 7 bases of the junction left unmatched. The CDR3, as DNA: TGTGCCAGCAGCTTAGAAGGGACAGGGCGTAGCGGGGAGCTGTTTTTT. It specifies CASSLEGTGRSGELFF.

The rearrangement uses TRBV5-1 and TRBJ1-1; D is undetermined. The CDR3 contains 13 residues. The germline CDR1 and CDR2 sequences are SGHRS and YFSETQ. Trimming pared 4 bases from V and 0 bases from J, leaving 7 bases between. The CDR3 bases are TGCGCCAGCAGCATCTATTTGAACACTGAAGCTTTCTTT. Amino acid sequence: CASSIYLNTEAFF.

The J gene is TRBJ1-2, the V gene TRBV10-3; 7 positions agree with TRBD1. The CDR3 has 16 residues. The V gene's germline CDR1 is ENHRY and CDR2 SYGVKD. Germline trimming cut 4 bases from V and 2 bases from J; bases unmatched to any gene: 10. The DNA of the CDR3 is TGTGCCATCAGTGCCCCCCGGACAGGTTTAAACTATGGCTACACCTTC. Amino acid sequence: CAISAPRTGLNYGYTF.

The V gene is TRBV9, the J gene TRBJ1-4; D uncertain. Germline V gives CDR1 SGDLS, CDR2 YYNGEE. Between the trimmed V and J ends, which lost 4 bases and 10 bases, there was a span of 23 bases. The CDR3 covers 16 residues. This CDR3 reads CASSPAGRAPAGKLFF. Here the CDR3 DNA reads TGTGCCAGCAGCCCCGCGGGAAGGGCACCGGCAGGAAAACTGTTTTTT.

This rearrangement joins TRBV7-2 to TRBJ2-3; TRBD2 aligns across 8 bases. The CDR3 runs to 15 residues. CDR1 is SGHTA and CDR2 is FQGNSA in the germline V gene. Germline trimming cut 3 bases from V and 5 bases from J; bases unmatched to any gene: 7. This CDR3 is CASSFTGGQGDTQYF. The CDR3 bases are TGTGCCAGCAGCTTCACGGGGGGGCAGGGAGATACGCAGTATTTT.

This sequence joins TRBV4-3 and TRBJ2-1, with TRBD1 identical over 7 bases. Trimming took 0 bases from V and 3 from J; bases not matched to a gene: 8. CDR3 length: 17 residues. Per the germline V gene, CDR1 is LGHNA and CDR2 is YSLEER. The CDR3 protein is CASSQDLEGAVYNEQFF. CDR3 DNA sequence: TGCGCCAGCAGCCAAGATCTTGAGGGGGCCGTCTACAATGAGCAGTTCTTC.

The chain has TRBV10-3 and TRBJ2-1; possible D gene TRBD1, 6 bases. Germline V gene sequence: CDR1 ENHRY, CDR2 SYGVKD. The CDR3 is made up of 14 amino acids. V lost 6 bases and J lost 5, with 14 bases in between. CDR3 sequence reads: CAIRDSRRDNEQFF. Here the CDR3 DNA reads TGTGCCATCAGGGACAGTCGAAGAGACAATGAGCAGTTCTTC.

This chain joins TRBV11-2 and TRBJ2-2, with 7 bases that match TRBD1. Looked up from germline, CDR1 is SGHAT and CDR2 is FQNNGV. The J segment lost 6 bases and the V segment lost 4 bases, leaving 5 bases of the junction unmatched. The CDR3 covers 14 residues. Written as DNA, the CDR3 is TGTGCCAGCAGCTCACAGGGGATATCCGGGGAGCTGTTTTTT. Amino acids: CASSSQGISGELFF.